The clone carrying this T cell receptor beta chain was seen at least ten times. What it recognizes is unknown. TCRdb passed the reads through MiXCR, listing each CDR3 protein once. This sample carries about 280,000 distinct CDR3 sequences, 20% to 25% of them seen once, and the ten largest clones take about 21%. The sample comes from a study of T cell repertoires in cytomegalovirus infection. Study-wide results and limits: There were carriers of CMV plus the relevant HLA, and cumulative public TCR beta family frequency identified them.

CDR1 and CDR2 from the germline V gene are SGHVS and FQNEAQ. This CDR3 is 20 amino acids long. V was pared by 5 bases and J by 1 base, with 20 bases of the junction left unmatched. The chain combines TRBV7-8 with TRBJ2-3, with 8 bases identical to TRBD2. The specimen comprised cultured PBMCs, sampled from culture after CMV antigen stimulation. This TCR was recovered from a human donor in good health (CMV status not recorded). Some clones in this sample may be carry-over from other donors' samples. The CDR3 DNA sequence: TGTGCCAGCAGCCCCCAAGGGGCCAGCGGGAGAATGAGGGGCACAGATACGCAGTATTTT. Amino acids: CASSPQGASGRMRGTDTQYF.